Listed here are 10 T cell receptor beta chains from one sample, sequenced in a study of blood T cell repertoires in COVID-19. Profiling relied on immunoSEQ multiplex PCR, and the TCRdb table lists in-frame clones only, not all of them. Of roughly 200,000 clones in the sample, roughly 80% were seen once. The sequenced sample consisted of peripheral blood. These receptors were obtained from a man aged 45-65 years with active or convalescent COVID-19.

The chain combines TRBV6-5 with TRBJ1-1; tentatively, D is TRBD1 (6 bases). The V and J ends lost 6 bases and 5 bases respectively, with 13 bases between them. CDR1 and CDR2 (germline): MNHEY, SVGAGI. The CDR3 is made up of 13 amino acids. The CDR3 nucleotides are TGTGCCAGCAGATGGACAGTTAATACTGAAGCTTTCTTT. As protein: CASRWTVNTEAFF.

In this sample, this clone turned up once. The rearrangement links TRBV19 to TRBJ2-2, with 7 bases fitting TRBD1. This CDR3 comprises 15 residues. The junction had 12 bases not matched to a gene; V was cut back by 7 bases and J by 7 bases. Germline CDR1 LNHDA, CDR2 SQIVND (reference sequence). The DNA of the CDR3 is TGTGCCAGTAATCGACAGGGAAGGGGCGACGGGGAGCTGTTTTTT. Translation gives CASNRQGRGDGELFF.

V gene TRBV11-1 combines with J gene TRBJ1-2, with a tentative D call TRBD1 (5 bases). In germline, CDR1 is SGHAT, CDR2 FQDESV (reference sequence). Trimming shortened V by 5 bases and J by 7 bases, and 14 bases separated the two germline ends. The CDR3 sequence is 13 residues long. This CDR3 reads CASSQFDSSGYTF. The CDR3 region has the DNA TGTGCCAGCAGCCAATTTGACAGTAGTGGCTACACCTTC.

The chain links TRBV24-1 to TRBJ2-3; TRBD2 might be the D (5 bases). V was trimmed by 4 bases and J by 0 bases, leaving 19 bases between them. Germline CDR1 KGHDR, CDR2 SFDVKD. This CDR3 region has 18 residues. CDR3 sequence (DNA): TGTGCCACCAGTGACCCGCCGGCGGGTTCCTTTAGCACAGATACGCAGTATTTT. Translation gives CATSDPPAGSFSTDTQYF.

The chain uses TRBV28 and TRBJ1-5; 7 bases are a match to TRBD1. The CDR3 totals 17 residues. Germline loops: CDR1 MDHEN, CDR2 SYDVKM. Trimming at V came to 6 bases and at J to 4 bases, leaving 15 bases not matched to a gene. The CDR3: CASSSPPGQPLNQPQHF. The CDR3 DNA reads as TGTGCCAGCAGCTCACCGCCGGGACAGCCGTTAAATCAGCCCCAGCATTTT.

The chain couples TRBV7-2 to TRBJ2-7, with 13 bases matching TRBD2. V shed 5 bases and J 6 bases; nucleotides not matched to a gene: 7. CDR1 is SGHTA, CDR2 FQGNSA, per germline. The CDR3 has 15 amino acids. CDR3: CASSREGLAGSEQYF. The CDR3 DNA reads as TGTGCCAGCAGCCGGGAGGGACTAGCGGGGAGCGAGCAGTACTTC.

The CDR3 DNA reads TGTGCCTGGAGTGCAGGGGGTCTTACTGAAGCTTTCTTT. Translation gives CAWSAGGLTEAFF. The V and J genes are TRBV30 and TRBJ1-1, with 7 bases lining up with TRBD1. This CDR3 comprises 13 residues. Trimming at V came to 1 base and at J to 5 bases, leaving 4 bases not matched to a gene. Germline assignment: CDR1 GTSNPN and CDR2 SVGIG (reference sequence).

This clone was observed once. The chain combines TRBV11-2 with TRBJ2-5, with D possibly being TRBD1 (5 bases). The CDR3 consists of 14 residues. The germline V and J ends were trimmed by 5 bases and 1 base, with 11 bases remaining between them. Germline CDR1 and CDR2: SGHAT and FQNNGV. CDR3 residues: CASSPDRLQETQYF. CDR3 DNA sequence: TGTGCCAGCAGCCCCGACAGACTCCAAGAGACCCAGTACTTC. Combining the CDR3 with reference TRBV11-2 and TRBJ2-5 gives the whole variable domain EAGVAQSPRYKIIEKRQSVAFWCNPISGHATLYWYQQILGQGPKLLIQFQNNGVVDDSQLPKDRFSAERLKGVDSTLKIQPAKLEDSAVYLCASSPDRLQETQYFGPGTRLLVL.

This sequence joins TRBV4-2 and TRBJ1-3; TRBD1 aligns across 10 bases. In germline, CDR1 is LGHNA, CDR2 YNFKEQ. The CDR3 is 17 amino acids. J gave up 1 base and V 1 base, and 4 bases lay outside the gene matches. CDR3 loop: CASSQGAGQGSGNTIYF. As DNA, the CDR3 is TGTGCCAGCAGCCAAGGAGCGGGACAGGGGTCTGGAAACACCATATATTTT.

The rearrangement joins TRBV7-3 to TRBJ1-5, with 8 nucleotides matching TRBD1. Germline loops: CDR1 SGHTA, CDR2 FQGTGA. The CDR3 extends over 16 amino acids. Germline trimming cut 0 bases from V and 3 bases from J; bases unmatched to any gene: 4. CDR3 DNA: TGTGCCAGCAGCTTAACGCAGGACAGGGACAATCAGCCCCAGCATTTT. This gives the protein CASSLTQDRDNQPQHF.